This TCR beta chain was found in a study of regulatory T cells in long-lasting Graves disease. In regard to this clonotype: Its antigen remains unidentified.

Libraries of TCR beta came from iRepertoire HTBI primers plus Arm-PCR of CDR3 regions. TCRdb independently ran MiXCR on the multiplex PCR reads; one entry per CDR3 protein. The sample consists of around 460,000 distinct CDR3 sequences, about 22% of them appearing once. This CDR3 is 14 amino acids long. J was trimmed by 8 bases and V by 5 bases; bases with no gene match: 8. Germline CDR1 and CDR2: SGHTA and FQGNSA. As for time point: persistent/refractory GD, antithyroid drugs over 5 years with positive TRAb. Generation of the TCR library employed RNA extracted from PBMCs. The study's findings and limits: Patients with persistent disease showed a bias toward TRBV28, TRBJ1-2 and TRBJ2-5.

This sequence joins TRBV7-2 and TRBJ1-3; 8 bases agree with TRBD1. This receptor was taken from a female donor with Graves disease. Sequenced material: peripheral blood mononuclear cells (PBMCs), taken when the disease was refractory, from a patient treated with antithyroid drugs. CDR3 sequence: CASSRTGFADTIYF. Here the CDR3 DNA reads TGTGCCAGCAGCCGGACAGGGTTCGCGGACACCATATATTTT.